The T cell receptor beta chain described here comes from a study of PD-1 blockade in classical Hodgkin lymphoma. This CDR3 spans 14 amino acids. Trimming removed 7 bases at V and 8 bases at J, with 17 bases between. From germline, CDR1 is SGHVS and CDR2 FQNEAQ. Notes on this clone: What it binds is unknown.

Study results and limitations: Compared with healthy donors, newly diagnosed patients reportedly showed lower baseline TCR diversity.

Brentuximab vedotin exposure varied among the patients, all of whom had relapsed after autologous stem cell transplantation. The data were produced by immunoSEQ multiplex PCR, yet TCRdb's version contains in-frame clones alone and is incomplete. This table holds 90,000 or so clones, 80% to 95% found once. This chain connects TRBV7-8 to TRBJ1-4; D is possibly TRBD1 (6 bases). The sequenced sample was peripheral blood mononuclear cells (PBMCs), obtained before the second cycle of nivolumab. The receptor was isolated from a human donor with classical Hodgkin lymphoma. The CDR3 is CASTATGIGEKLFF. The CDR3 bases are TGTGCCAGCACCGCCACAGGGATTGGGGAAAAACTGTTTTTT.